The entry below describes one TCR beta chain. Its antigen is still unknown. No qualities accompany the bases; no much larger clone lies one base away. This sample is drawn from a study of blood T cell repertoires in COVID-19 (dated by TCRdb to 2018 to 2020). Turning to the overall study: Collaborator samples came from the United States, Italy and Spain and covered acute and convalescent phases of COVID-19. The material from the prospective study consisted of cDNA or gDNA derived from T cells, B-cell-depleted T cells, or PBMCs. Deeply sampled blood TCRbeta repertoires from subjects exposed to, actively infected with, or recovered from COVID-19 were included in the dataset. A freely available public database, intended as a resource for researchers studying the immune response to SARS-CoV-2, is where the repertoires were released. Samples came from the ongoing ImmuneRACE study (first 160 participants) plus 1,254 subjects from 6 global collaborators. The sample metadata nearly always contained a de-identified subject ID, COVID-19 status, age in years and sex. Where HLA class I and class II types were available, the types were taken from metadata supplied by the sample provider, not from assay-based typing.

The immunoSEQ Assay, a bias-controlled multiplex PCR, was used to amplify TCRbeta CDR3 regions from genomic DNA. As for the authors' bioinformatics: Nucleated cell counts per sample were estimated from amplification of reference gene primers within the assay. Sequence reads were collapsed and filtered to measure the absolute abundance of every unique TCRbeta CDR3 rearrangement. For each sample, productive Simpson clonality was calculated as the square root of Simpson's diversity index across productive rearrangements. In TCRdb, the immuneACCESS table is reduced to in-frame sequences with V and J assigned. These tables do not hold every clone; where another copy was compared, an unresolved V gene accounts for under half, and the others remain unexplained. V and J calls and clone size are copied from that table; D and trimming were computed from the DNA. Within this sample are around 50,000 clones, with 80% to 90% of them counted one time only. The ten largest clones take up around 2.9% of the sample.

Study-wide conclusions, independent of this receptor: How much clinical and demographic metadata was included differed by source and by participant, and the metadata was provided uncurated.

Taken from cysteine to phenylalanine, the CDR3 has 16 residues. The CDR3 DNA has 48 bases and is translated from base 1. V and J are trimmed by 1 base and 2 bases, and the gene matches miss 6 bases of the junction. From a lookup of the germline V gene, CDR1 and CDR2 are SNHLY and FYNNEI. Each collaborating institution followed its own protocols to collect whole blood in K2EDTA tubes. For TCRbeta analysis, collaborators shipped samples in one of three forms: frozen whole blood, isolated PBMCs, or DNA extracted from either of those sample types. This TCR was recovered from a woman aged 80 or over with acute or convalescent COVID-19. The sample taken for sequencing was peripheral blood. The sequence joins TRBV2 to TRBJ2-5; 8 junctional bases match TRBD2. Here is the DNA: TGTGCCAGCAGTGAAGGGGAGGCGGGGGGTCAAGAGACCCAGTACTTC. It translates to CASSEGEAGGQETQYF.